This T cell receptor (beta chain) comes out of a study of CD4 T cells in relation to SARS-CoV-2 and coronaviruses. Study-level information: A couple of subjects were Hispanic; patients were seven or eight males and 4 females. Broader study findings: In around 60% of donors, memory CD4+ clonotypes crossrecognized SARS-CoV-2 and at least one common cold coronavirus spike.

Naive and memory CD4+ T cells were separated from cryopreserved PBMCs. Naive and memory CD4+ T cell DNA was deep-sequenced without culture. Using immunoSEQ multiplex PCR, the repertoire was profiled, and TCRdb retains in-frame clones only, with some absent. The table records tens of thousands of clones, under 95% of them present only once. About this clone: The antigen is not known. At one end, the junction sequence differs from germline, possibly due to a read error.

The CDR3 loop spans 15 amino acids. Germline V gene data show CDR1 as SGHTA and CDR2 as FQGNSA. This TCR was sampled from an adult with COVID-19. The sequencing input was naive CD4+ T cells from PBMCs. Subset denoted: naive CD4+ T cells isolated by negative enrichment. J is TRBJ1-1 and V is TRBV7-2; D perhaps matches TRBD1 (5 bases). CDR3: CASSLVGVRHTEAFF. The CDR3 DNA reads TGTGCCAGCAGCTTAGTGGGGGTGCGTCATACTGAGGCTTTCTTT.